This T cell receptor beta chain is drawn from a study of shared clonotypes between healthy human individuals. General observations from the study: Sequencing depth was predicted to influence how clonotypes are shared among donors. The four-donor shared clonotypes exceeded non-shared clonotypes in generation probability, with non-shared ones scoring lower.

This clone was counted once. The antigen remains undetermined. The sample contains more than one DNA sequence encoding this CDR3. CD45RO negativity and positive selection for CCR7 defined naive CD8 cells, a population that excluded terminally differentiated effector memory CD45RA+ cells. Trimming cost V 0 bases and J 1 base, with 6 bases left between them. The CDR3 totals 14 residues. CDR1 SEHNR and CDR2 FQNEAQ come from the germline V gene (reference sequence). Tens of thousands of T cell genomes, or about 200 ng DNA, went into the sorted-subset replicate PCRs. The assay was immunoSEQ multiplex PCR, and TCRdb's table has in-frame clones only and misses some. The data hold just over 2,000,000 clones, with 85% to 95% observed a single time.

The chain links TRBV7-9 to TRBJ2-5; D gene ambiguous. The source material was naive CD8+ T cells sorted from blood. The TCR originated in a man younger than 35 in good health. In nucleotides, the CDR3 is TGTGCCAGCAGCTTAGCCGGCAGCCAAGAGACCCAGTACTTC. The encoded protein is CASSLAGSQETQYF.